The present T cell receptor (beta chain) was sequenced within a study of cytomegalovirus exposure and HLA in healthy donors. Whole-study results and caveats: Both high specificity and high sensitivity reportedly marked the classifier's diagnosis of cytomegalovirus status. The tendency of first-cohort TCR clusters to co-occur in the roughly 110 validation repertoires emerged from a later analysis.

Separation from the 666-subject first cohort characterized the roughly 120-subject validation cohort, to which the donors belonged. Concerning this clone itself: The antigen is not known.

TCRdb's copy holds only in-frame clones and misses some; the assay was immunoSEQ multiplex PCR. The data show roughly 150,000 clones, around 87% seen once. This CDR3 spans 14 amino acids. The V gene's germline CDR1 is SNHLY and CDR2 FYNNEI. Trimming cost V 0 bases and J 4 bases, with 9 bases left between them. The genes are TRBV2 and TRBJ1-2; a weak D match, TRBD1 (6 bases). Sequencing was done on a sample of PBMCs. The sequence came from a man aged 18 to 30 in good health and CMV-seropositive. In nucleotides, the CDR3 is TGTGCCAGCAGTGAAGCGCCAGGGGTCTATGGCTACACCTTC. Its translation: CASSEAPGVYGYTF.